This T cell receptor (beta chain) stems from a study of blood T cell repertoires in COVID-19. About the research overall: Sites across the United States, Italy and Spain contributed samples from acute and convalescent COVID-19. PBMCs, B-cell-depleted T cells, or T cells were the source of the cDNA or gDNA that made up the material.

This CDR3 contains 13 residues. Germline V gene sequence: CDR1 MNHNY, CDR2 SVGAGI (reference sequence). With V trimmed by 5 bases and J by 14 bases, 11 bases remained unmatched. Authors' data handling: Reference gene primer amplification yielded estimated nucleated cell counts. TCRdb's copy holds only in-frame clones and misses some; the assay was immunoSEQ multiplex PCR. From that table come the V and J calls and clone size; the DNA was used to work out D and trimming. This table has 200,000 to 300,000 clones, around 87% appearing once. This receptor was obtained from a woman in her thirties or forties who had recovered from COVID-19. J is TRBJ2-2 and V is TRBV6-6, with 7 bases matching TRBD2. Sequenced input: peripheral blood. The CDR3 nucleotides are TGTGCCAGCAGTCCACTCGGGTCGGGGGGACTGTTTTTT. Translating gives CASSPLGSGGLFF.